Presented here are 16 T cell receptor beta chains from one specimen sequenced in a study of Graves' ophthalmopathy and Graves' hyperthyroidism. Transcripts of RNA were the source for amplifying TCR beta CDR3 regions. Second-round multiplex PCR followed a first-round RT-PCR using HTBI primers. Each CDR3 protein is one row after TCRdb ran MiXCR on the multiplex PCR reads. The sample includes approximately 700,000 distinct CDR3 sequences, 35% to 50% of them seen just once. The sequenced material came from peripheral blood. These receptors were taken from an adult man with Graves' ophthalmopathy.

This clonotype occurred many times. The rearrangement joins TRBV7-8 to TRBJ2-5, with D possibly being TRBD1 (5 bases). CDR1 is SGHVS, CDR2 FQNEAQ, per germline. Trimming pared 1 base from V and 1 base from J, leaving 10 bases between. The CDR3 consists of 15 residues. The CDR3 is CASSLGKRGQETQYF. CDR3 coding DNA: TGTGCCAGCAGCTTAGGGAAAAGGGGCCAAGAGACCCAGTACTTC.

Concerning this clonotype itself: The conserved phenylalanine or tryptophan normally closing the CDR3 is absent here, so this likely arose from a read error. This chain uses TRBV6-6 with TRBJ1-6, with D perhaps matching TRBD1 (5 bases). CDR3 length: 14 residues. Germline CDR1 MNHNY, CDR2 SVGAGI (reference sequence). The ends were cut back, 5 bases at V and 10 bases at J, with 15 bases in the middle. CDR3 sequence reads: CASSEAQWGSPLHS. In DNA, the CDR3 is TGTGCCAGCAGTGAAGCGCAATGGGGCTCACCCCTCCACTCT.

The CDR3 sequence is CAISGGSSFYEQYF. CDR3 in DNA: TGTGCCATCAGTGGGGGCAGCTCTTTCTACGAGCAGTACTTC. V gene TRBV10-3 combines with J gene TRBJ2-7; possibly TRBD1 for D (5 bases). Trimming removed 4 bases at V and 3 bases at J, with 13 bases between. The V gene's germline CDR1 is ENHRY and CDR2 SYGVKD. This CDR3 has 14 residues.

This clonotype was seen only a few times. The chain uses TRBV16 and TRBJ2-5; 7 nucleotides match TRBD1. Germline values: CDR1 KGHSY, CDR2 FQNENV. J gave up 4 bases and V 4 bases, and 12 bases lay outside the gene matches. The CDR3 runs 16 residues. The CDR3 nucleotides are TGTGCCAGCAGCCGAACACGGGACAGCGGACGAGAGACCCAGTACTTC. Translating it yields CASSRTRDSGRETQYF.

There are many counts of this clonotype. V is TRBV7-3 and J is TRBJ1-1; no reliable D call. The CDR3 extends over 16 amino acids. Germline CDR1 is SGHTA and CDR2 is FQGTGA. V was shortened by 3 bases and J by 0 bases, with 14 bases between the two germline ends. For the CDR3, the DNA is TGTGCCAGCAGCTTCACCTATGGGCGTATGAACACTGAAGCTTTCTTT. The encoded protein is CASSFTYGRMNTEAFF.

The V and J genes are TRBV24-1 and TRBJ2-3; D perhaps matches TRBD1 (5 bases). The V and J ends lost 4 bases and 6 bases respectively, with 13 bases between them. The CDR3 covers 14 residues. Germline V gene data show CDR1 as KGHDR and CDR2 as SFDVKD. The CDR3 region has the DNA TGTGCCACCAGTGAAAGGGGCCCCCCGGATACGCAGTATTTT. Translated: CATSERGPPDTQYF.

This clonotype was detected ten times or more. CDR3 coding DNA: TGCAGCGCCCAACAGGGTATCGACTATGGCTACACCTTC. This encodes CSAQQGIDYGYTF. This chain links TRBV29-1 with TRBJ1-2, with TRBD1 as a possible D gene (6 bases). The CDR3 covers 13 residues. Germline V gene data show CDR1 as SQVTM and CDR2 as ANQGSEA. Trimming stripped 7 bases from V and 3 bases from J, with 15 bases between.

In its sample, this clonotype was seen many times. CDR3 bases: TGTGCCAGCAGCCAGTACAGGGCCCACGAGCAGTACTTC. Translated, it gives CASSQYRAHEQYF. The chain has TRBV7-9 and TRBJ2-7; maybe TRBD1 (6 bases). V shed 5 bases and J shed 5 bases, with 13 bases lying between them. Germline V CDR1 and CDR2: SEHNR, FQNEAQ (reference sequence). The CDR3 totals 13 residues. Using reference TRBV7-9 and TRBJ2-7 for the parts outside the CDR3, the full variable domain is DTGVSQNPRHKITKRGQNVTFRCDPISEHNRLYWYRQTLGQGPEFLTYFQNEAQLEKSRLLSDRFSAERPKGSFSTLEIQRTEQGDSAMYLCASSQYRAHEQYFGPGTRLTVT.

This clonotype has only a few counts. The gene calls are TRBV25-1 and TRBJ2-3; TRBD2 matches 9 bases. Germline V gene sequence: CDR1 MGHDK, CDR2 SYGVNS. The CDR3 extends over 14 amino acids. Germline trimming cut 4 bases from V and 4 bases from J; bases unmatched to any gene: 3. The CDR3 nucleotides read TGTGCCAGCAGTGGAATAGCGGGAGCAGATACGCAGTATTTT. Encoded protein: CASSGIAGADTQYF.

For this clonotype: The junction shows a germline mismatch at one end, possibly a read error. The chain recombines TRBV5-5 with TRBJ2-7; the D gene could be TRBD1 or TRBD2 (5 bases each). Germline values: CDR1 SGHKS, CDR2 YYEKEE (reference sequence). The CDR3 extends over 14 amino acids. The CDR3, as DNA: TGCGCCAGCAACCCCGGTTCGAGGGGCGACGAGCAGTACTTC. It codes for CASNPGSRGDEQYF.

This chain uses TRBV7-2 with TRBJ2-7; 10 positions agree with TRBD2. The CDR3 length is 14 residues. Per germline, CDR1 SGHTA and CDR2 FQGNSA. The junction had 4 bases not matched to a gene; V was cut back by 4 bases and J by 4 bases. CDR3 in DNA: TGTGCCAGCAGCTCTCTAGCGGGAGATTACGAGCAGTACTTC. Translating gives CASSSLAGDYEQYF.

This clonotype showed up just a few times. One base away lies a much larger clone, so this may be a sequencing read error. V usage is TRBV24-1 and J usage is TRBJ2-7; weak D call: TRBD2 (6 bases). The CDR3 has 11 amino acids. Looked up from germline, CDR1 is KGHDR and CDR2 is SFDVKD. CDR3 amino acids: CATGDSHEQYF. CDR3 nucleotide sequence: TGTGCCACCGGGGACTCCCACGAGCAGTACTTC.

This clonotype was observed many times. This chain uses TRBV14 with TRBJ2-7; D assignment may be TRBD1 or TRBD2 (5 bases each). CDR3 length: 14 residues. V was clipped by 3 bases and J by 2 bases, with 11 bases between them. In germline, CDR1 is SGHDN, CDR2 FVKESK. The DNA of the CDR3 is TGTGCCAGCAGCCAGGGACGTGGAGCCTACGAGCAGTACTTC. Amino acid sequence: CASSQGRGAYEQYF.

This clonotype was observed a handful of times. The rearrangement joins TRBV7-9 to TRBJ1-1; D unresolved. The CDR3 has 15 residues. Between the trimmed V and J ends, which lost 2 bases and 0 bases, there was a span of 10 bases. From germline, CDR1 is SEHNR and CDR2 FQNEAQ (reference sequence). CDR3 DNA: TGTGCCAGCAGCTTATTCCAGGAATTGAACACTGAAGCTTTCTTT. It translates to CASSLFQELNTEAFF.

Many counts were recorded for this clonotype. The J gene is TRBJ2-2, the V gene TRBV11-3; no clear D. The ends were cut back, 6 bases at V and 5 bases at J, with 7 bases in the middle. The CDR3 length is 12 residues. Germline values: CDR1 SGHNT, CDR2 YENEEA. CDR3 protein: CASRQTTGELFF. DNA for the CDR3: TGTGCCAGCAGACAGACAACCGGGGAGCTGTTTTTT.

This clonotype has a handful of counts. The chain links TRBV30 to TRBJ1-3, with D uncertain. CDR1 and CDR2 from the germline V gene are GTSNPN and SVGIG (reference sequence). V shed 2 bases and J shed 2 bases, with 7 bases lying between them. CDR3 size: 13 residues. CDR3 residues: CAWSLTAGNTIYF. CDR3 sequence (DNA): TGTGCCTGGAGTCTTACAGCTGGAAACACCATATATTTT.